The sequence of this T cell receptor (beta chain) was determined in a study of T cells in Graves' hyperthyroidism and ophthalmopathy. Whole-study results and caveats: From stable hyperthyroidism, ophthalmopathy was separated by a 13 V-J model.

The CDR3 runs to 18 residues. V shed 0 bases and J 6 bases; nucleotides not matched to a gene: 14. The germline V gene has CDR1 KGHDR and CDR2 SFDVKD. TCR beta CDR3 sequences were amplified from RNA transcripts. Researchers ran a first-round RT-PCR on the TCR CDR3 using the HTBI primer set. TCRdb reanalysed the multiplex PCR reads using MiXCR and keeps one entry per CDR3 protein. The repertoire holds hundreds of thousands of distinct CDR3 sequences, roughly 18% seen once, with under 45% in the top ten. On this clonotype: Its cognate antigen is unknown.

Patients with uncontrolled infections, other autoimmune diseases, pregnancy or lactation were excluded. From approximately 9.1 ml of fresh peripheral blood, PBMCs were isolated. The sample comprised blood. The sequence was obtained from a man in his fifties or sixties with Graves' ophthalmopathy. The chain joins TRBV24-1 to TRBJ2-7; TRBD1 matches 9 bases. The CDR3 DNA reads TGTGCCACCAGTGATTTGCAACATGGGACAGGGTTAGACTTCGAGCAGTACTTC. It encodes CATSDLQHGTGLDFEQYF.